A selection of T cell receptor beta chains follows, all from one sample in a study of T cells in Graves' hyperthyroidism and ophthalmopathy. Each CDR3 protein is one row after TCRdb ran MiXCR on the multiplex PCR reads. The table has around 300,000 distinct CDR3 sequences, approximately 15% seen once. The material sequenced was blood. These receptors originate from a young woman with Graves' hyperthyroidism. Each CDR3 is given with its conserved first and last residue. Clone sizes are given selectively: once, few, many, or a class where the clone is expanded.

TRBV28	13	NA	TRBJ2-7	CASSSPPWKEQYF
TRBV25-1	15	few	TRBJ1-1	CASSHPTGGEAEAFF
TRBV30	13	NA	TRBJ1-2	CASAGGGGYGYTF
TRBV5-6	14	NA	TRBJ1-5	CASSTGRRNQPQHF
TRBV6-5	14	few	TRBJ2-7	CASGFGTGVNEQYF
TRBV5-1	14	many	TRBJ2-7	CASSRIVSSYEQYF
TRBV7-6	16	NA	TRBJ2-5	CASSFRDRVSQETQYF
TRBV7-2	13	many	TRBJ1-2	CASSDRGNYGYTF
TRBV28	13	many	TRBJ2-5	CASSLPGQETQYF
TRBV19	15	NA	TRBJ2-2	CASKVAGRATGELFF
TRBV6-1	15	many	TRBJ2-1	CASSGGLASTNEQFF
TRBV28	14	many	TRBJ1-5	CASSLRASSQPQHF
TRBV28	14	NA	TRBJ2-3	CASSIPGSTDTQYF
TRBV24-1	14	few	TRBJ2-1	CATSDRKENNEQFF
TRBV28	13	many	TRBJ2-2	CASSLRRSGELFF
TRBV7-2	15	many	TRBJ1-4	CASSPWGGGYEKLFF
TRBV7-9	13	NA	TRBJ2-7	CASSSGTADAQYF
TRBV4-1	20	once	TRBJ1-3	CASSQDEWGYRGAYGNTIYF
TRBV5-5	14	few	TRBJ2-5	CASSLASTTETQYF
TRBV2	20	many	TRBJ1-5	CASTEKDRGPLAPSNQPQHF
TRBV12-3/TRBV12-4	15	many	TRBJ2-7	CASSGASLGEYEQYF
TRBV29-1	15	NA	TRBJ2-2	CSVGNEGASTGELFF
TRBV2	16	many	TRBJ2-5	CASSTSGTHKGETQYF
TRBV7-9	16	many	TRBJ1-2	CASRDTGASILHGYTF
TRBV12-3/TRBV12-4	18	few	TRBJ2-5	CASSLVPAGGLDGETQYF
TRBV28	14	many	TRBJ2-4	CASSSGQGRNIQYF
TRBV28	16	many	TRBJ1-2	CASSFAGTGGSYGYTF
TRBV10-2	16	few	TRBJ2-2	CASSVGAASYTGELFF
TRBV5-4	13	few	TRBJ2-1	CASRETANNEQFF
TRBV18	16	few	TRBJ2-1	CASSRYGTQNADEQFF
TRBV30	14	NA	TRBJ2-7	CAWSVQGGAYEQYF
TRBV11-2	14	many	TRBJ2-3	CASSLGALTDTQYF
TRBV25-1	16	NA	TRBJ2-3	CTSSEGLAGGEDTQYF